The rows below give T cell receptor beta chains drawn from one sample of a study of identical twins. In TCRdb, the 5' RACE reads were re-called with MiXCR into one record per CDR3 protein. Of some 590,000 distinct CDR3 sequences detected, nearly 10% appear once; the ten largest clones hold under 3%. These same records also appear under a second study, on yellow fever vaccine responses in identical twins.

The sample consisted of PBMCs. These receptors all come from a woman younger than 30 in good health. Both conserved end residues are trimmed from each CDR3. Part of the rows lack a size; the others show once, few, many or a class for expanded clones.

v_call clone_size cdr3_aa
TRBV5-6 many ASSFQRRVAEAF
TRBV4-1 many ASSQETGPSYEQY
TRBV11-2 . ASSTSGELKHEQF
TRBV3-1 . ASSGDSNYEQY
TRBV20-1 many SASRHSGNTIY
TRBV18 few ASSKDGGAEYEQY
TRBV20-1 few SAPASSGGAADTQY
TRBV6-2/TRBV6-3 few ASSPAQDGSYEQY
TRBV18 few ASSLDRGIYEQY
TRBV4-3 few ASSQDVAGGNYEQF
TRBV2 few ASSGTGVQPQH
TRBV20-1 . SASKGVNEKLF
TRBV20-1 many SARDSGGGAYNEQF
TRBV7-6 . ASSLAGGPQY
TRBV4-1 few ASSQGSLSHEQY
TRBV7-9 few ASSSLLRTQADYEQY
TRBV12-3/TRBV12-4 many ASSTLSLSSYEQY
TRBV4-3 few ASSQDRTHSYEQY
TRBV27 few ASSHRGLVTEAF
TRBV12-3/TRBV12-4 . ASSSLELAGAHEQY
TRBV5-1 few ASSLADGPYEQY
TRBV28 many ASREANNEQF
TRBV14 few ATRDMNTEAF
TRBV27 many ASSSGWEQPQH
TRBV5-1 . ASSVSQGPDSTETQY
TRBV29-1 . SVEDRSTGDRNTEAF
TRBV5-1 many ASSRGTGQSSYEQY
TRBV15 few ATSRDASTDTQY
TRBV10-3 many AISGGYSNQPQH
TRBV18 many ASSPGLAAYEQY
TRBV2 few ASSYRGSNEQY
TRBV28 many ATGAGGRTDTQY
TRBV4-1 few ASTPGQGASYEQY
TRBV7-9 few ASTPVGGYT
TRBV12-3/TRBV12-4 . ASSLGQGTTDTQY
TRBV14 many ASSQFLAGGVEQF
TRBV20-1 . SARGQEQY
TRBV20-1 few SARDMTGGGRSEQF
TRBV7-2 many ASSFMVPYNEQF
TRBV29-1 many SGNRGNEQF
TRBV29-1 . SVEWQGMYEQY
TRBV29-1 many SARQGSTGELF